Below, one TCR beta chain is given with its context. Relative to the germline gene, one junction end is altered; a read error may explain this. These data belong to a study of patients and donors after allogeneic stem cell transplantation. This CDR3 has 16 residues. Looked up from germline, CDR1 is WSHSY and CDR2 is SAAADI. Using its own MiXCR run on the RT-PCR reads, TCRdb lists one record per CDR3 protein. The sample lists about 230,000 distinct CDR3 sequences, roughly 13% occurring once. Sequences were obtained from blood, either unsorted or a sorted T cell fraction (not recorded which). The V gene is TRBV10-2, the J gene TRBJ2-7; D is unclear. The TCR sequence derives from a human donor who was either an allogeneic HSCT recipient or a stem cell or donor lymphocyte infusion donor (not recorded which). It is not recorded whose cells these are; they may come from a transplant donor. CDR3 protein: CASSDPGMSSGSAVDF. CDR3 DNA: TGCGCCAGCAGTGACCCAGGTATGTCCTCCGGTTCGGCAGTGGACTTC.